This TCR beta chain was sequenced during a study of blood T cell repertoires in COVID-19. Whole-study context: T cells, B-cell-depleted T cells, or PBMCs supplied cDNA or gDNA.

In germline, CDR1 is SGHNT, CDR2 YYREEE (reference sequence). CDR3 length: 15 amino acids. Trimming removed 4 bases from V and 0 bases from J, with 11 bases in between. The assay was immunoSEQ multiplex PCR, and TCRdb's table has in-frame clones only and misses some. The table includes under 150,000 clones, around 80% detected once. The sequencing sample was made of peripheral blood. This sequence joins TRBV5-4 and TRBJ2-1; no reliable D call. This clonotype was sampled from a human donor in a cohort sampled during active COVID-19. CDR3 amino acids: CASSHPASSYNEQFF. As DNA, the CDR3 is TGTGCCAGCAGCCACCCGGCTAGCTCCTACAATGAGCAGTTCTTC.